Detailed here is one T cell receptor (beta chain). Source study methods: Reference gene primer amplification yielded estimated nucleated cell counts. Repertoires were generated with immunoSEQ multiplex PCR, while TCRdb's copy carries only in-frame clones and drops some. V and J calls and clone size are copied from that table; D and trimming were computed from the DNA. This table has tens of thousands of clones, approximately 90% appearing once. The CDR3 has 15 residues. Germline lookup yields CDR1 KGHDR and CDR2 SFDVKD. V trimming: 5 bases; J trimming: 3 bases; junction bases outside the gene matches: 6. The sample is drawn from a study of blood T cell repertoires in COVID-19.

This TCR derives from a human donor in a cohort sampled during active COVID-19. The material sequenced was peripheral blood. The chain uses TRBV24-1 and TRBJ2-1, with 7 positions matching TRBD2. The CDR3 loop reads CATSALGGGYNEQFF. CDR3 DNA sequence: TGTGCCACCAGTGCCTTGGGGGGGGGCTACAATGAGCAGTTCTTC.